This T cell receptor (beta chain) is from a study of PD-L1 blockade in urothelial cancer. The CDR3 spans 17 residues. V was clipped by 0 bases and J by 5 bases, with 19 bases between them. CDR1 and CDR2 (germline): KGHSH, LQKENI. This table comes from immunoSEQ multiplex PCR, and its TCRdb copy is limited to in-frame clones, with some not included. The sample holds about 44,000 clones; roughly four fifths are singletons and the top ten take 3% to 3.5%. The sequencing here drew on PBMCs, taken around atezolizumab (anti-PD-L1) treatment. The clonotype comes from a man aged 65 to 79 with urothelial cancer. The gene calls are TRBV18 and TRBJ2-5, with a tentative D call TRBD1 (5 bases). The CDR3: CASSPPGQGKVRETQYF. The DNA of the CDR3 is TGTGCCAGCTCACCACCGGGTCAGGGAAAGGTTCGGGAGACCCAGTACTTC.